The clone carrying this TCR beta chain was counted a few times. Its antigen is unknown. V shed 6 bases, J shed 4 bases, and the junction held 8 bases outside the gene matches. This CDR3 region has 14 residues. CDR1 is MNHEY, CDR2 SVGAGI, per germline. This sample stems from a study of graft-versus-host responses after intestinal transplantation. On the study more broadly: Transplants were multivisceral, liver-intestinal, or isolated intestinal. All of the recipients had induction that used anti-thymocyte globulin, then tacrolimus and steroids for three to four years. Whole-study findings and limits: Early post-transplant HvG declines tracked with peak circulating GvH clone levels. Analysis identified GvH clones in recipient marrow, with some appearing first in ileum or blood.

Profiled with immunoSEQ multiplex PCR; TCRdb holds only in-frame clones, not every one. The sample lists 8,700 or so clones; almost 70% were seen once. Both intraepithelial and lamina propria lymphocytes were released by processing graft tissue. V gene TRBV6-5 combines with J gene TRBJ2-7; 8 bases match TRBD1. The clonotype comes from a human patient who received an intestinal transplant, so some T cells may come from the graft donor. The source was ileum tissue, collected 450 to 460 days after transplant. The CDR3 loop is CASRRGQGIYEQYV. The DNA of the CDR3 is TGTGCCAGCAGACGCGGACAGGGAATTTACGAGCAGTACGTC.